The sample holds one count of the clone carrying this TCR beta chain. The target antigen is unknown. The table came from immunoSEQ multiplex PCR; TCRdb's copy has only in-frame clones and leaves some out. Counted here are fewer than 1 million clones, around 96% occurring once; the ten biggest clones make up less than 0.25%. The CDR3 sequence is 14 residues long. Trimming took 3 bases from V and 2 from J; bases not matched to a gene: 4. From germline, CDR1 is SGHDT and CDR2 YYEEEE. The sample belongs to a study of shared clonotypes between healthy human individuals. Study-level findings and limits: The sampled material consisted only of blood, and tissue repertoires are likely to differ.

Only CD45RO-negative cells positively selected for CCR7 counted as naive CD8 cells, so terminally differentiated effector memory CD45RA+ cells were excluded. The TCR was taken from a man under 40 in good health. V usage is TRBV5-6 and J usage is TRBJ2-7; 8 nucleotides align to TRBD1. Sequenced sample: naive CD8+ T cells sorted from blood. The DNA for the CDR3 is TGTGCCAGCAGCTCGACAGGGGAAACCTACGAGCAGTACTTC. This codes for CASSSTGETYEQYF.